What follows are 24 T cell receptor beta chains derived from one specimen sequenced in a study of T cell repertoires in ileal Crohn's disease. The data were produced by immunoSEQ multiplex PCR, yet TCRdb's version contains in-frame clones alone and is incomplete. The sample shows roughly 3,000 clones, around 79% of them seen only once. The time point was: proximal margin of the surgical specimen (macroscopically non-inflamed). Input material: ileal tissue. The source of these receptors is an adult with Crohn's disease.

This clone was counted once. V gene TRBV5-1 combines with J gene TRBJ2-1, with TRBD2 matching 12 bases. From germline, CDR1 is SGHRS and CDR2 YFSETQ. The V gene end was trimmed by 4 bases and the J gene end by 6 bases; junction bases not matched to a gene: 2. The CDR3 extends over 14 amino acids. The chain's CDR3 is CASSPGLAGNEQFF. The CDR3 nucleotides are TGCGCCAGCAGCCCGGGACTAGCGGGCAATGAGCAGTTCTTC.

This rearrangement joins TRBV28 to TRBJ1-5; D remains ambiguous. CDR1 MDHEN and CDR2 SYDVKM come from the germline V gene. Between the trimmed V and J ends, which lost 0 bases and 7 bases, there was a span of 10 bases. This CDR3 comprises 14 residues. The CDR3 loop is CASSLWDSGQPQHF. The CDR3 nucleotides are TGTGCCAGCAGTTTATGGGATTCTGGCCAGCCCCAGCATTTT.

The gene calls are TRBV19 and TRBJ2-3, with D tentatively TRBD2 (7 bases). The CDR3 runs to 16 residues. The germline V and J ends were trimmed by 3 bases and 5 bases, with 18 bases remaining between them. Germline-derived CDR1 and CDR2 are LNHDA and SQIVND (reference sequence). The CDR3 loop is CASSITGRGGQDTQYF. CDR3 in DNA: TGTGCCAGTAGTATTACAGGGAGGGGGGGACAAGATACGCAGTATTTT.

The V and J genes are TRBV14 and TRBJ2-7, with D possibly TRBD1 on 5 matching bases. The CDR3 length is 13 residues. Trimming removed 6 bases from V and 0 bases from J, with 9 bases in between. Germline V gene sequence: CDR1 SGHDN, CDR2 FVKESK. The CDR3 region is CASRVGPSYEQYF. In nucleotides, the CDR3 is TGTGCCAGCAGGGTGGGGCCCTCCTACGAGCAGTACTTC.

J is TRBJ2-6 and V is TRBV4-1; D not resolved. This CDR3 has 17 residues. V was pared by 3 bases and J by 0 bases, with 12 bases between. Germline-derived CDR1 and CDR2 are MGHRA and YSYEKL. CDR3 nucleotide sequence: TGCGCCAGCAGCCACCAGCCTATGCTCTCTGGGGCCAACGTCCTGACTTTC. Protein sequence: CASSHQPMLSGANVLTF.

V is TRBV7-3 and J is TRBJ1-1, with a tentative D call TRBD1 (5 bases). There are 14 residues in the CDR3. Trimming stripped 5 bases from V and 3 bases from J, with 13 bases between. Germline V CDR1 and CDR2: SGHTA, FQGTGA. The CDR3 region has the DNA TGTGCCAGCAGCCCACGGGGGTCGGACACTGAAGCTTTCTTT. Translated: CASSPRGSDTEAFF.

By frequency in the sample, this clone is medium-sized. The V and J genes are TRBV5-4 and TRBJ2-7, with D maybe TRBD1 (5 bases). This CDR3 has 12 residues. Trimming removed 1 base from V and 4 bases from J, with 6 bases in between. CDR1 is SGHNT and CDR2 is YYREEE in the germline V gene (reference sequence). The CDR3 spells CASSLKGYEQYF. As DNA, the CDR3 is TGTGCCAGCAGCTTGAAGGGGTACGAGCAGTACTTC.

V is TRBV5-5 and J is TRBJ1-1; D uncertain. Germline CDR1 and CDR2: SGHKS and YYEKEE (reference sequence). There are 12 residues in the CDR3. Trimming took off 1 base at V and 5 bases at J, with 6 bases between the two ends. The CDR3 bases are TGTGCCAGCAGCTTGTACACAACTGAAGCTTTCTTT. Translation: CASSLYTTEAFF. Filled out from reference TRBV5-5 and TRBJ1-1, the complete variable domain reads DAGVTQSPTHLIKTRGQQVTLRCSPISGHKSVSWYQQVLGQGPQFIFQYYEKEERGRGNFPDRFSARQFPNYSSELNVNALLLGDSALYLCASSLYTTEAFFGQGTRLTVV.

CDR3 amino acids: CASSSKGTSDGEQYF. CDR3 in DNA: TGTGCCAGCAGCTCCAAGGGCACTAGCGATGGCGAGCAGTACTTC. V and J are TRBV5-4 and TRBJ2-7, with 7 nucleotides matching TRBD2. The germline V gene encodes CDR1 SGHNT and CDR2 YYREEE (reference sequence). This CDR3 has 15 amino acids. V lost 3 bases to trimming and J lost 6 bases; unmatched junction nucleotides: 12.

The rearrangement links TRBV6-1 to TRBJ2-1; 7 bases match TRBD1. Germline CDR1 reads MNHNS; CDR2 reads SASEGT. CDR3 length: 15 amino acids. Losses at the gene ends were 3 bases for V and 4 bases for J; bases not matched to a gene: 6. CDR3 region: CASSEAGTAYNEQFF. The CDR3 region has the DNA TGTGCCAGCAGTGAGGCCGGGACAGCATACAATGAGCAGTTCTTC.

The chain has TRBV5-1 and TRBJ2-2; 7 positions agree with TRBD1. Germline trimming cut 6 bases from V and 5 bases from J; bases unmatched to any gene: 7. This CDR3 has 14 amino acids. Germline V gives CDR1 SGHRS, CDR2 YFSETQ. The CDR3 reads CASNSQGETGELFF. In nucleotides, the CDR3 is TGCGCCAGCAATTCCCAGGGGGAGACCGGGGAGCTGTTTTTT. The complete variable domain, with remaining parts taken from reference TRBV5-1 and TRBJ2-2, reads KAGVTQTPRYLIKTRGQQVTLSCSPISGHRSVSWYQQTPGQGLQFLFEYFSETQRNKGNFPGRFSGRQFSNSRSEMNVSTLELGDSALYLCASNSQGETGELFFGEGSRLTVL.

The table lists this clone with a count of one. V is TRBV7-2 and J is TRBJ1-2, with D perhaps TRBD1 (6 bases). Germline-derived CDR1 and CDR2 are SGHTA and FQGNSA. The V and J ends lost 5 bases and 4 bases respectively, with 17 bases between them. The CDR3 contains 15 residues. In DNA form, the CDR3 reads TGTGCCAGCAGCCCCCAGGGTGGGGGCGGCTATGGCTACACCTTC. Residues: CASSPQGGGGYGYTF. Full variable domain (rest looked up from reference TRBV7-2 and TRBJ1-2): GAGVSQSPSNKVTEKGKDVELRCDPISGHTALYWYRQSLGQGLEFLIYFQGNSAPDKSGLPSDRFSAERTGGSVSTLTIQRTQQEDSAVYLCASSPQGGGGYGYTFGSGTRLTVV.

The V and J genes are TRBV9 and TRBJ2-2; D is ambiguous. Germline CDR1 and CDR2: SGDLS and YYNGEE. Trimming shortened V by 0 bases and J by 6 bases, and 15 bases separated the two germline ends. This CDR3 spans 16 amino acids. The DNA of the CDR3 is TGTGCCAGCAGCGTAGTTAATTTGGCAGGCCCCGGGGAGCTGTTTTTT. It is translated as CASSVVNLAGPGELFF.

The V call is TRBV15, the J call TRBJ2-1; 8 bases match TRBD1. J lost 11 bases, V lost 1 base, and 4 bases had no gene match. CDR1 and CDR2 (germline): LNHNV, YYDKDF (reference sequence). CDR3 length equals 13 residues. This CDR3 reads CATSRVQGAQQFF. The CDR3, as DNA: TGTGCCACCAGCAGAGTCCAGGGGGCCCAGCAGTTCTTC.

In this sample, this clone turned up once. The chain couples TRBV5-4 to TRBJ2-7; 8 bases fit TRBD2. This CDR3 is built from 16 residues. With 4 bases clipped from V and 5 bases from J, the junction kept 14 bases outside the gene matches. Germline V gene lookup returns CDR1 SGHNT and CDR2 YYREEE (reference sequence). CDR3 coding DNA: TGTGCCAGCAGCCCGGGGGGTAGCGGGGCTCGTGACGAGCAGTACTTC. Protein: CASSPGGSGARDEQYF.

The V and J genes are TRBV5-1 and TRBJ2-7, with 8 bases aligning to TRBD1. The CDR3 consists of 12 residues. Germline lookup yields CDR1 SGHRS and CDR2 YFSETQ. V lost 3 bases, J lost 12 bases, and 8 bases stayed unmatched. The CDR3 nucleotides are TGCGCCAGCAGCTGGGACAGGAGGATACTGTACTTC. Translation gives CASSWDRRILYF.

This clone was seen a single time. The chain carries TRBV6-6 and TRBJ1-6; D is unclear. The CDR3 contains 15 residues. The V and J ends lost 5 bases and 9 bases respectively, with 17 bases between them. Germline V gene data show CDR1 as MNHNY and CDR2 as SVGAGI (reference sequence). The CDR3: CASSQRTATISPLHF. The CDR3, as DNA: TGTGCCAGCAGTCAACGGACCGCGACGATTTCACCCCTCCACTTT.

The chain couples TRBV27 to TRBJ2-1; TRBD1 or TRBD2 may be the D gene (5 bases each). V shed 3 bases and J shed 7 bases, with 19 bases lying between them. The CDR3 contains 16 residues. The germline V gene has CDR1 MNHEY and CDR2 SMNVEV (reference sequence). The DNA of the CDR3 is TGTGCCAGCAGTTTTTTGGGGGTAATTACGGGGAATGAGCAGTTCTTC. It yields the protein CASSFLGVITGNEQFF.

The rearrangement joins TRBV19 to TRBJ1-1; 7 nucleotides match TRBD1. The CDR3 is made up of 14 amino acids. Looked up from germline, CDR1 is LNHDA and CDR2 is SQIVND (reference sequence). Germline trimming cut 5 bases from V and 4 bases from J; bases unmatched to any gene: 7. CDR3 sequence: CASSSRRGPTEAFF. The CDR3, as DNA: TGTGCCAGTAGTTCCCGGAGGGGGCCCACTGAAGCTTTCTTT.

In nucleotides, the CDR3 is TGCGCCAGCAGTCCTACTAGCGACTCCTACAATGAGCAGTTCTTC. This codes for CASSPTSDSYNEQFF. The genes are TRBV10-2 and TRBJ2-1, with TRBD2 matching 7 bases. The junction had 4 bases not matched to a gene; V was cut back by 5 bases and J by 0 bases. This CDR3 has 15 residues. Germline CDR1 WSHSY, CDR2 SAAADI.

The chain links TRBV6-1 to TRBJ1-6; the D gene is possibly TRBD1 (6 bases). Germline lookup yields CDR1 MNHNS and CDR2 SASEGT. The CDR3 length is 13 residues. V dropped 2 bases and J dropped 11 bases, with 10 bases sitting between them. The CDR3 sequence is CASSEQGTPPLHF. The CDR3 DNA follows: TGTGCCAGCAGTGAACAGGGGACCCCACCCCTCCACTTT.

The count of this clone is one. The J gene is TRBJ2-7, the V gene TRBV6-5; D not resolved. The CDR3 spans 13 residues. V was shortened by 7 bases and J by 1 base, with 11 bases between the two germline ends. Germline CDR1 reads MNHEY; CDR2 reads SVGAGI. The CDR3 nucleotides are TGTGCCAGCATCTCTCCGCGGTCCTACGAGCAGTACTTC. Translation: CASISPRSYEQYF.

V gene TRBV27 combines with J gene TRBJ2-5; TRBD2 might be the D (6 bases). Germline V gene lookup returns CDR1 MNHEY and CDR2 SMNVEV (reference sequence). V was shortened by 4 bases and J by 2 bases, with 11 bases between the two germline ends. This CDR3 spans 14 amino acids. CDR3 bases: TGTGCCAGCAGTTCACCGACTAGACAAGAGACCCAGTACTTC. This sequence encodes CASSSPTRQETQYF.

The CDR3, as DNA: TGTGCCAGCAGCTTCAGGCAGGGGAGGGGCGACGGGGAGCTGTTTTTT. Translating it yields CASSFRQGRGDGELFF. J is TRBJ2-2 and V is TRBV7-9; a possible D gene is TRBD2 (7 bases). Germline assignment: CDR1 SEHNR and CDR2 FQNEAQ (reference sequence). V lost 3 bases to trimming and J lost 7 bases, with 18 bases between them. CDR3 length: 16 residues.